The clone carrying this T cell receptor (beta chain) was detected ten times or more. The sample comes from a study of CD8+CD57+ T cells in acquired aplastic anemia. TCR beta VDJ and CDR3 were profiled, and genomic DNA was the template. MiXCR was run by TCRdb on the reads, yielding one entry per CDR3 protein. The sample lists roughly 160,000 distinct CDR3 sequences, around half occurring once. Germline V gene sequence: CDR1 DFQATT, CDR2 SNEGSKA (reference sequence). Trimming stripped 3 bases from V and 7 bases from J, with 9 bases between. This CDR3 spans 11 amino acids. Patients chosen for sequencing had shown CD8+CD57+ cell expansion by flow cytometry.

The chain has TRBV20-1 and TRBJ1-2; possible D gene TRBD1, 5 bases. The sequence was collected from a human donor with aplastic anemia. The sample comprised sorted CD4+, CD8+, or CD8+CD57+ T cells (not recorded which) from PBMCs. The CDR3 spells CSARSGGGYTF. As DNA, the CDR3 is TGCAGTGCTAGGAGCGGGGGTGGCTACACCTTC.